Listed below are T cell receptor beta chains from one sample, sequenced in a study of shared clonotypes between healthy human individuals. Data came from immunoSEQ multiplex PCR; TCRdb stores just in-frame clones and leaves some out. The sample yields about 1.4 million clones, roughly 96% seen once. The sample was naive CD4+ T cells sorted from blood. The receptors originated from a man aged 25-45 years in good health. Each CDR3 is given with its conserved first and last residue. Each record gives: J gene, D gene, V gene, CDR3 protein. The D gene is left open where the match is weak.

J gene: TRBJ1-5; D gene: NA; V gene: TRBV19; CDR3 protein: CASRAIGSVLYQPQHF
J gene: TRBJ1-5; D gene: TRBD1; V gene: TRBV5-6; CDR3 protein: CASSFGQGSYSNQPQHF
J gene: TRBJ1-5; D gene: NA; V gene: TRBV18; CDR3 protein: CASSTIGRTYSNQPQHF
J gene: TRBJ2-7; D gene: NA; V gene: TRBV5-1; CDR3 protein: CASRTGRTYEQYF
J gene: TRBJ1-5; D gene: NA; V gene: TRBV16; CDR3 protein: CASSGGVSNQPQHF
J gene: TRBJ2-5; D gene: TRBD1; V gene: TRBV5-1; CDR3 protein: CASSLYRGRGLGETQYF
J gene: TRBJ2-7; D gene: NA; V gene: TRBV11-3; CDR3 protein: CASSLGRVGEQYF
J gene: TRBJ2-6; D gene: NA; V gene: TRBV7-9; CDR3 protein: CASSRGTAGANVLTF
J gene: TRBJ2-1; D gene: NA; V gene: TRBV14; CDR3 protein: CASSQVKGRNEQFF
J gene: TRBJ2-7; D gene: TRBD2; V gene: TRBV18; CDR3 protein: CASSPPGLAGVGYEQYF
J gene: TRBJ2-5; D gene: TRBD1; V gene: TRBV25-1; CDR3 protein: CASSEYRQGAETQYF
J gene: TRBJ2-3; D gene: NA; V gene: TRBV7-6; CDR3 protein: CASSLGVGTDTQYF
J gene: TRBJ1-2; D gene: NA; V gene: TRBV29-1; CDR3 protein: CSVARDGTNYGYTF
J gene: TRBJ2-5; D gene: NA; V gene: TRBV5-8; CDR3 protein: CASSLLGGKYQETQYF
J gene: TRBJ2-2; D gene: TRBD2; V gene: TRBV9; CDR3 protein: CASSVEFLAVGELFF
J gene: TRBJ2-7; D gene: NA; V gene: TRBV5-1; CDR3 protein: CASAGSVGDYEQYF
J gene: TRBJ2-5; D gene: NA; V gene: TRBV28; CDR3 protein: CASSSVQTQYF
J gene: TRBJ2-7; D gene: NA; V gene: TRBV6-1; CDR3 protein: CASSGYQGTYEQYF
J gene: TRBJ2-3; D gene: TRBD2; V gene: TRBV9; CDR3 protein: CASSVVPGGSTDTQYF
J gene: TRBJ2-5; D gene: TRBD2; V gene: TRBV2; CDR3 protein: CASSTAGAKEETQYF
J gene: TRBJ2-6; D gene: TRBD2; V gene: TRBV19; CDR3 protein: CASSMIRRTSGRAQSGANVLTF
J gene: TRBJ2-7; D gene: TRBD1; V gene: TRBV5-4; CDR3 protein: CASSLMGQIFEQYF
J gene: TRBJ2-2; D gene: NA; V gene: TRBV20-1; CDR3 protein: CNGAGELFF
J gene: TRBJ2-2; D gene: NA; V gene: TRBV5-1; CDR3 protein: CASSLEGQTGELFF
J gene: TRBJ1-2; D gene: NA; V gene: TRBV7-9; CDR3 protein: CASSLASVTF
J gene: TRBJ1-2; D gene: TRBD1; V gene: TRBV29-1; CDR3 protein: CSARTGYGYGYTF
J gene: TRBJ2-2; D gene: TRBD1; V gene: TRBV27; CDR3 protein: CASGDRVVGELFF
J gene: TRBJ2-3; D gene: NA; V gene: TRBV4-1; CDR3 protein: CASSQEIPSSDTQYF
J gene: TRBJ1-1; D gene: NA; V gene: TRBV18; CDR3 protein: CASSPLETGAFF
J gene: TRBJ2-7; D gene: TRBD1; V gene: TRBV7-9; CDR3 protein: CASSAGTVTYEQYF
J gene: TRBJ1-5; D gene: TRBD1; V gene: TRBV18; CDR3 protein: CASSRTGGPPSQPQHF
J gene: TRBJ2-2; D gene: TRBD2; V gene: TRBV25-1; CDR3 protein: CASSEPSGYGELFF
J gene: TRBJ1-5; D gene: NA; V gene: TRBV5-6; CDR3 protein: CASSLRTLSNQPQHF
J gene: TRBJ2-7; D gene: NA; V gene: TRBV5-4; CDR3 protein: CASSFDRRDYEQYF
J gene: TRBJ2-2; D gene: TRBD1; V gene: TRBV6-5; CDR3 protein: CASRLTGGTGELFF
J gene: TRBJ2-7; D gene: TRBD2; V gene: TRBV10-3; CDR3 protein: CAISENEAGSDEQYF
J gene: TRBJ1-1; D gene: TRBD1; V gene: TRBV5-8; CDR3 protein: CASSLGTGNREAFF